Sequencing of this T cell receptor beta chain was carried out in a study of technical replicates of blood from a handful of donors. Repertoires were generated with immunoSEQ multiplex PCR, while TCRdb's copy carries only in-frame clones and drops some. In the table there are more than 65,000 clones, roughly 91% of which are singletons. CDR1 is SGHAT, CDR2 FQNNGV, per germline. The CDR3 contains 16 residues. The trim removed 1 base at V and 5 bases at J, leaving 6 bases unmatched. The sequence came from a human donor in good health. The V gene is TRBV11-2, the J gene TRBJ2-3; TRBD2 agrees at 10 bases. Sequencing was performed on T cells isolated from PBMCs. The CDR3 nucleotides are TGTGCCAGCAGCTTAGCACTAGCGGGGAATCAAGATACGCAGTATTTT. Translating gives CASSLALAGNQDTQYF.